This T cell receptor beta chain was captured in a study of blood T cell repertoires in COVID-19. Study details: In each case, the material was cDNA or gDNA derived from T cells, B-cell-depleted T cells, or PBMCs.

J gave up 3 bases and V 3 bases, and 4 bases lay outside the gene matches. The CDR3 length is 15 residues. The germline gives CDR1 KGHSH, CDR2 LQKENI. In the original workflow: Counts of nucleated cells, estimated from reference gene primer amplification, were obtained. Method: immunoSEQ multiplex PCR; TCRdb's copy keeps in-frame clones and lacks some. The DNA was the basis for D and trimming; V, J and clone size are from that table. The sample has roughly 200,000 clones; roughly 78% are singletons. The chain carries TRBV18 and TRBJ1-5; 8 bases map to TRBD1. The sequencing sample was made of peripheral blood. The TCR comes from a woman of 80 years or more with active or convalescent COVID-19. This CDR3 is CASSPGTGNNQPQHF. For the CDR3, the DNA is TGTGCCAGCTCACCTGGGACAGGAAACAATCAGCCCCAGCATTTT.